The present T cell receptor (beta chain) was sequenced within a study of cytomegalovirus exposure and HLA in healthy donors. The study, taken as a whole, reports: Published work reported that the classifier diagnosed cytomegalovirus status with high specificity and sensitivity.

The validation cohort, a group of over a hundred subjects, included the donors and was separate from the roughly 700-subject first cohort. Measured with immunoSEQ multiplex PCR; TCRdb has only the in-frame clones, and not every one. The sample lists roughly 140,000 clones, approximately 86% occurring once. To note about this clone: The antigen is not known.

The CDR3 covers 13 residues. Trimming cost V 1 base and J 4 bases; bases outside gene matches: 0. This rearrangement joins TRBV23-1 to TRBJ1-1; TRBD1 matches at 7 bases. TRBV23-1 is classed as an ORF, of uncertain function. The TCR was taken from a woman under 30 in good health and CMV-seropositive. The sample taken for sequencing was PBMCs. CDR3: CASSQYRGTEAFF. CDR3 nucleotide sequence: TGCGCCAGCAGTCAATACAGGGGCACTGAAGCTTTCTTT.